This T cell receptor beta chain was obtained from a study of T cells expressing NK-cell markers. Using the 5' RACE reads, TCRdb records one entry per CDR3 protein without DNA. With over 350,000 distinct CDR3 sequences in the sample, the ten largest clones hold around 10%. This CDR3 region has 17 residues. CDR1 is DFQATT, CDR2 SNEGSKA, per germline (reference sequence). The rearrangement links TRBV20-1 to TRBJ2-1; TCRdb's assignment of TRBD2 cannot be checked, as there is no DNA. Sequenced material: blood T cells: a sorted CD56 or NKG2C T cell subset, CD4+ or CD8+ T cells, or bulk PBMC T cells (not recorded which). The receptor was isolated from a woman in her fifties or sixties in good health. The CDR3 here is CSARQGGLAGGYNEQFF.